The sequence of this TCR beta chain was determined in a study of T cells in Graves' hyperthyroidism and ophthalmopathy. This clonotype was seen many times. Its matching antigen is unknown. Study observations and caveats: Ophthalmopathy prediction by the model preceded onset by a median approximately 6.9 months. A 13 V-J model separated ophthalmopathy from stable hyperthyroidism.

What was amplified from RNA transcripts were TCR beta CDR3 regions. The HTBI primer set drove a first-round RT-PCR of the TCR CDR3. TCRdb re-analysed the multiplex PCR reads in MiXCR, keeping a single row per CDR3 protein. The sample lists approximately 510,000 distinct CDR3 sequences, approximately 49% seen once, with about two fifths in the top ten. Material for sequencing was peripheral blood or thyroid tissue (not recorded which). The receptor was derived from an adult woman with Graves' disease, either hyperthyroidism or ophthalmopathy (not recorded which).

The DNA for the CDR3 is TGTGCCAGCAGGCGGGACGGAAACACCGGGGAGCTGTTTTTT. It codes for CASRRDGNTGELFF. This sequence joins TRBV6-6 and TRBJ2-2; D is perhaps TRBD2 (6 bases). Germline CDR1 reads MNHNY; CDR2 reads SVGAGI (reference sequence). The CDR3 consists of 14 residues. With 6 bases removed from V and 2 bases from J, the gap between germline ends came to 10 bases.